The rows below give T cell receptor beta chains drawn from one sample of a study of post-analysis software for immune sequencing data. One entry per CDR3 protein, called by TCRdb with MiXCR from the PCR reads. The sample includes hundreds of thousands of distinct CDR3 sequences, 59% of them seen just once. The sequencing input was blood. All receptors come from a girl aged 2-10 years with multiple sclerosis. Each CDR3 is given with its conserved first and last residue. Each record gives: D gene, clone size, J gene, V gene, CDR3 protein, CDR3 DNA. The D gene is left open where the match is weak. Part of the rows lack a size; the others show once, few, many or a class for expanded clones.

d_call: TRBD1; clone_size: -; j_call: TRBJ2-5; v_call: TRBV2; cdr3_aa: CASSEGTGGFQETQYF; cdr3_nt: TGTGCCAGCAGTGAAGGCACAGGGGGCTTTCAAGAGACCCAGTACTTC
d_call: -; clone_size: -; j_call: TRBJ1-1; v_call: TRBV5-5; cdr3_aa: CASSLSQGLHTEAFF; cdr3_nt: TGTGCCAGCAGCTTGTCACAGGGACTCCACACTGAAGCTTTCTTT
d_call: TRBD1; clone_size: -; j_call: TRBJ2-5; v_call: TRBV5-1; cdr3_aa: CASSSSTGGQETQYF; cdr3_nt: TGCGCCAGCAGCTCATCAACAGGGGGCCAAGAGACCCAGTACTTC
d_call: -; clone_size: -; j_call: TRBJ2-1; v_call: TRBV2; cdr3_aa: CASSEAGTSSYNEQFF; cdr3_nt: TGTGCCAGCAGTGAAGCGGGCACGAGCTCCTACAATGAGCAGTTCTTC
d_call: -; clone_size: few; j_call: TRBJ2-1; v_call: TRBV4-2; cdr3_aa: CASSQEVTTHEQFF; cdr3_nt: TGTGCCAGCAGCCAAGAGGTTACGACCCATGAGCAGTTCTTC
d_call: TRBD1; clone_size: once; j_call: TRBJ2-7; v_call: TRBV10-2; cdr3_aa: CASSKGQGLLQYF; cdr3_nt: TGCGCCAGCAGCAAGGGACAGGGGTTGTTGCAGTACTTC
d_call: -; clone_size: once; j_call: TRBJ1-2; v_call: TRBV29-1; cdr3_aa: CSVSGDGYTF; cdr3_nt: TGCAGCGTTTCGGGGGATGGCTACACCTTC
d_call: TRBD1; clone_size: few; j_call: TRBJ2-7; v_call: TRBV12-3/TRBV12-4; cdr3_aa: CASSTGTGGEQYF; cdr3_nt: TGTGCCAGCAGTACCGGGACAGGGGGCGAGCAGTACTTC
d_call: -; clone_size: -; j_call: TRBJ2-3; v_call: TRBV7-8; cdr3_aa: CASSPSNIRRENPDTQYF; cdr3_nt: TGTGCCAGCAGCCCGAGCAATATTCGACGGGAGAACCCAGATACGCAGTATTTT
d_call: -; clone_size: -; j_call: TRBJ2-1; v_call: TRBV7-2; cdr3_aa: CASSFRQGRNEQFF; cdr3_nt: TGTGCCAGCAGCTTTCGCCAGGGGCGCAATGAGCAGTTCTTC
d_call: -; clone_size: -; j_call: TRBJ2-3; v_call: TRBV6-6; cdr3_aa: CASQGWTDTQYF; cdr3_nt: TGTGCCAGCCAGGGATGGACAGATACGCAGTATTTT
d_call: -; clone_size: few; j_call: TRBJ2-5; v_call: TRBV29-1; cdr3_aa: CSVGVQETQYF; cdr3_nt: TGCAGCGTTGGGGTCCAAGAGACCCAGTACTTC
d_call: TRBD2; clone_size: -; j_call: TRBJ2-1; v_call: TRBV9; cdr3_aa: CASSVGTETSWTYNEQFF; cdr3_nt: TGTGCCAGCAGCGTAGGAACTGAGACTAGCTGGACCTACAATGAGCAGTTCTTC
d_call: -; clone_size: -; j_call: TRBJ1-4; v_call: TRBV3-1; cdr3_aa: CASSPPRGDEKLFF; cdr3_nt: TGTGCCAGCAGCCCCCCCCGGGGTGACGAAAAACTGTTTTTT
d_call: -; clone_size: -; j_call: TRBJ1-5; v_call: TRBV7-2; cdr3_aa: CASSLATDQPQHF; cdr3_nt: TGTGCCAGCAGCTTAGCGACAGATCAGCCCCAGCATTTT
d_call: -; clone_size: -; j_call: TRBJ2-4; v_call: TRBV28; cdr3_aa: CASSITGPQARSLAKNIQYF; cdr3_nt: TGTGCCAGCAGTATCACGGGTCCTCAGGCCAGGAGTCTAGCCAAAAACATTCAGTACTTC
d_call: TRBD1; clone_size: -; j_call: TRBJ2-7; v_call: TRBV7-2; cdr3_aa: CASSKGGQGKYEQYF; cdr3_nt: TGTGCCAGCAGCAAAGGGGGACAGGGAAAGTACGAGCAGTACTTC
d_call: -; clone_size: few; j_call: TRBJ2-6; v_call: TRBV5-1; cdr3_aa: CASSSSSPRSAGANVLTF; cdr3_nt: TGCGCCAGCAGCTCGTCCTCCCCACGGTCTGCCGGGGCCAACGTCCTGACTTTC
d_call: -; clone_size: -; j_call: TRBJ1-5; v_call: TRBV25-1; cdr3_aa: CASSEESKPQHF; cdr3_nt: TGTGCCAGCAGTGAAGAGAGTAAACCCCAGCATTTT
d_call: TRBD2; clone_size: -; j_call: TRBJ2-2; v_call: TRBV15; cdr3_aa: CATSRDKLAGDTGELFF; cdr3_nt: TGTGCCACCAGCAGAGATAAACTAGCGGGGGACACCGGGGAGCTGTTTTTT
d_call: TRBD2; clone_size: -; j_call: TRBJ2-3; v_call: TRBV7-2; cdr3_aa: CASSFIAGSSDTQYF; cdr3_nt: TGTGCCAGCAGCTTTATAGCGGGGTCCTCAGATACGCAGTATTTT
d_call: TRBD2; clone_size: -; j_call: TRBJ2-2; v_call: TRBV5-1; cdr3_aa: CASSFPSGGNTGELFF; cdr3_nt: TGCGCCAGCAGCTTCCCCAGCGGGGGGAACACCGGGGAGCTGTTTTTT
d_call: TRBD2; clone_size: few; j_call: TRBJ2-3; v_call: TRBV5-1; cdr3_aa: CASSLSGSGGKAASTDTQYF; cdr3_nt: TGCGCCAGCAGCTTGAGTGGTAGCGGGGGAAAGGCCGCTAGCACAGATACGCAGTATTTT
d_call: -; clone_size: -; j_call: TRBJ2-1; v_call: TRBV15; cdr3_aa: CATSQAGEAGNEQFF; cdr3_nt: TGTGCCACCAGCCAAGCGGGCGAGGCAGGGAATGAGCAGTTCTTC
d_call: -; clone_size: once; j_call: TRBJ2-3; v_call: TRBV5-1; cdr3_aa: CASSWNTDTQYF; cdr3_nt: TGCGCCAGCAGCTGGAACACAGATACGCAGTATTTT
d_call: TRBD2; clone_size: -; j_call: TRBJ2-1; v_call: TRBV12-5; cdr3_aa: CASGPVAGPTYNEQFF; cdr3_nt: TGTGCTAGTGGCCCAGTAGCGGGACCTACCTACAATGAGCAGTTCTTC
d_call: -; clone_size: few; j_call: TRBJ2-3; v_call: TRBV11-2; cdr3_aa: CASSLGRDTDTQYF; cdr3_nt: TGTGCCAGCAGCTTAGGACGGGACACAGATACGCAGTATTTT
d_call: TRBD2; clone_size: -; j_call: TRBJ2-5; v_call: TRBV9; cdr3_aa: CASSVGLAGEETQYF; cdr3_nt: TGTGCCAGCAGCGTTGGACTAGCGGGAGAAGAGACCCAGTACTTC
d_call: -; clone_size: few; j_call: TRBJ1-5; v_call: TRBV10-3; cdr3_aa: CAISEVDQPQHF; cdr3_nt: TGTGCCATCAGTGAGGTGGATCAGCCCCAGCATTTT
d_call: -; clone_size: -; j_call: TRBJ2-1; v_call: TRBV29-1; cdr3_aa: CSVDVGADSYNEQFF; cdr3_nt: TGCAGCGTTGATGTGGGGGCCGACTCCTACAATGAGCAGTTCTTC
d_call: -; clone_size: -; j_call: TRBJ2-3; v_call: TRBV20-1; cdr3_aa: CSARVAFGDTQYF; cdr3_nt: TGCAGTGCTAGAGTAGCTTTTGGAGATACGCAGTATTTT
d_call: TRBD1; clone_size: -; j_call: TRBJ2-3; v_call: TRBV24-1; cdr3_aa: CATSDSGQGADTQYF; cdr3_nt: TGTGCCACCAGTGATTCCGGACAGGGGGCAGATACGCAGTATTTT
d_call: TRBD1; clone_size: few; j_call: TRBJ2-7; v_call: TRBV27; cdr3_aa: CASSADRGYEQYF; cdr3_nt: TGTGCCAGCAGTGCCGACAGGGGATACGAGCAGTACTTC
d_call: TRBD1; clone_size: -; j_call: TRBJ2-5; v_call: TRBV5-1; cdr3_aa: CASSYTGGAGETQYF; cdr3_nt: TGCGCCAGCAGCTATACAGGGGGCGCGGGAGAGACCCAGTACTTC
d_call: -; clone_size: -; j_call: TRBJ1-6; v_call: TRBV27; cdr3_aa: CASSIKVADSYNSPLHF; cdr3_nt: TGTGCCAGCAGTATTAAGGTTGCCGACTCCTATAATTCACCCCTCCACTTT
d_call: -; clone_size: -; j_call: TRBJ1-2; v_call: TRBV30; cdr3_aa: CAWKTGFGYTF; cdr3_nt: TGTGCCTGGAAAACAGGGTTTGGCTACACCTTC
d_call: TRBD1; clone_size: once; j_call: TRBJ2-1; v_call: TRBV7-9; cdr3_aa: CASSLHPGQGSHNEQFF; cdr3_nt: TGTGCCAGCAGCTTACATCCGGGACAGGGCTCCCACAATGAGCAGTTCTTC
d_call: TRBD1; clone_size: few; j_call: TRBJ2-7; v_call: TRBV30; cdr3_aa: CAWSGQGFFEQYF; cdr3_nt: TGTGCCTGGTCGGGACAGGGGTTTTTTGAGCAGTACTTC
d_call: -; clone_size: -; j_call: TRBJ2-7; v_call: TRBV6-2/TRBV6-3; cdr3_aa: CASSYGPEDEQYF; cdr3_nt: TGTGCCAGCAGTTACGGCCCAGAGGACGAGCAGTACTTC
d_call: TRBD2; clone_size: -; j_call: TRBJ2-7; v_call: TRBV20-1; cdr3_aa: CSARVSAGGRSYEQYF; cdr3_nt: TGCAGTGCTAGGGTCTCAGCGGGAGGACGATCCTACGAGCAGTACTTC
d_call: -; clone_size: few; j_call: TRBJ1-2; v_call: TRBV7-9; cdr3_aa: CASSFSTGAYGYTF; cdr3_nt: TGTGCCAGCAGCTTTTCGACGGGGGCCTATGGCTACACCTTC
d_call: -; clone_size: once; j_call: TRBJ2-1; v_call: TRBV5-1; cdr3_aa: CASSRGQRSSYNEQFF; cdr3_nt: TGCGCCAGCAGCCGCGGACAGCGGAGCTCCTACAATGAGCAGTTCTTC
d_call: -; clone_size: -; j_call: TRBJ1-2; v_call: TRBV10-2; cdr3_aa: CASTDNKVYGYTF; cdr3_nt: TGCGCCAGCACCGACAATAAGGTCTATGGCTACACCTTC
d_call: -; clone_size: -; j_call: TRBJ2-2; v_call: TRBV29-1; cdr3_aa: CSVRPNTGELFF; cdr3_nt: TGCAGCGTCCGCCCGAACACCGGGGAGCTGTTTTTT
d_call: -; clone_size: few; j_call: TRBJ2-5; v_call: TRBV4-1; cdr3_aa: CASTLGFQGFGETQYF; cdr3_nt: TGCGCCAGCACCCTTGGGTTCCAGGGATTCGGGGAGACCCAGTACTTC
d_call: TRBD1; clone_size: -; j_call: TRBJ1-2; v_call: TRBV7-8; cdr3_aa: CASSLVNGDRDLGYGYTF; cdr3_nt: TGTGCCAGCAGCTTAGTTAACGGGGACAGGGATCTTGGATATGGTTACACCTTC
d_call: TRBD1; clone_size: -; j_call: TRBJ1-2; v_call: TRBV7-3; cdr3_aa: CASSPGQGFDGYTF; cdr3_nt: TGTGCCAGCAGCCCGGGACAGGGGTTTGATGGCTACACCTTC
d_call: TRBD2; clone_size: -; j_call: TRBJ2-1; v_call: TRBV7-9; cdr3_aa: CASSKRTSRYNEQFF; cdr3_nt: TGTGCCAGCAGCAAGAGGACTAGCCGGTACAATGAGCAGTTCTTC
d_call: TRBD2; clone_size: -; j_call: TRBJ2-7; v_call: TRBV4-1; cdr3_aa: CASSQPKRSSGRAGVNNEQYF; cdr3_nt: TGCGCCAGCAGCCAACCAAAAAGGAGTAGCGGGAGGGCCGGGGTTAACAATGAGCAGTACTTC
d_call: -; clone_size: -; j_call: TRBJ2-1; v_call: TRBV20-1; cdr3_aa: CSPLGPMVIDEQFF; cdr3_nt: TGCAGTCCCCTGGGTCCAATGGTCATCGATGAGCAGTTCTTC
d_call: -; clone_size: -; j_call: TRBJ2-1; v_call: TRBV6-4; cdr3_aa: CASSPHNSNEQFF; cdr3_nt: TGTGCCAGCAGCCCCCATAATTCAAATGAGCAGTTCTTC
d_call: -; clone_size: -; j_call: TRBJ1-2; v_call: TRBV7-9; cdr3_aa: CASSPPTVNYGYTF; cdr3_nt: TGTGCCAGCAGCCCCCCGACAGTTAACTATGGCTACACCTTC
d_call: -; clone_size: -; j_call: TRBJ1-1; v_call: TRBV5-4; cdr3_aa: CTSSLDGGVGTEAFF; cdr3_nt: TGTACCAGCAGCTTGGATGGGGGAGTGGGCACTGAAGCTTTCTTT